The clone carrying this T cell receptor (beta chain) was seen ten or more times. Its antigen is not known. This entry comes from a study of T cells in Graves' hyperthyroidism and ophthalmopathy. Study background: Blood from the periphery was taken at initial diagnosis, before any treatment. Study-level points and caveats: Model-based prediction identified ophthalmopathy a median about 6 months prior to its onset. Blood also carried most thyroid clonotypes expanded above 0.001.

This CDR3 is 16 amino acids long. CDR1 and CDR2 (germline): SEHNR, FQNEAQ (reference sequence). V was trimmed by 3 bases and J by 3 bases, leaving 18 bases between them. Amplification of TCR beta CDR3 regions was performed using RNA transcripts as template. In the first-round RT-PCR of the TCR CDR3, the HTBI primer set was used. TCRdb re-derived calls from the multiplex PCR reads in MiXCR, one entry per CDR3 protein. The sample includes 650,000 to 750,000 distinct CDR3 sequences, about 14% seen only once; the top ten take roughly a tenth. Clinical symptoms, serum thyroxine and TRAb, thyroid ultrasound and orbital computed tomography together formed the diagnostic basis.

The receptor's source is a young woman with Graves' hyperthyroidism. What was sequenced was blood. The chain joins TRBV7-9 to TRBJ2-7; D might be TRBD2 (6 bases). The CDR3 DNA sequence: TGTGCCAGCAGCTTCCCCCTGCGGGACCCGCTCTACGAGCAGTACTTC. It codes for CASSFPLRDPLYEQYF.